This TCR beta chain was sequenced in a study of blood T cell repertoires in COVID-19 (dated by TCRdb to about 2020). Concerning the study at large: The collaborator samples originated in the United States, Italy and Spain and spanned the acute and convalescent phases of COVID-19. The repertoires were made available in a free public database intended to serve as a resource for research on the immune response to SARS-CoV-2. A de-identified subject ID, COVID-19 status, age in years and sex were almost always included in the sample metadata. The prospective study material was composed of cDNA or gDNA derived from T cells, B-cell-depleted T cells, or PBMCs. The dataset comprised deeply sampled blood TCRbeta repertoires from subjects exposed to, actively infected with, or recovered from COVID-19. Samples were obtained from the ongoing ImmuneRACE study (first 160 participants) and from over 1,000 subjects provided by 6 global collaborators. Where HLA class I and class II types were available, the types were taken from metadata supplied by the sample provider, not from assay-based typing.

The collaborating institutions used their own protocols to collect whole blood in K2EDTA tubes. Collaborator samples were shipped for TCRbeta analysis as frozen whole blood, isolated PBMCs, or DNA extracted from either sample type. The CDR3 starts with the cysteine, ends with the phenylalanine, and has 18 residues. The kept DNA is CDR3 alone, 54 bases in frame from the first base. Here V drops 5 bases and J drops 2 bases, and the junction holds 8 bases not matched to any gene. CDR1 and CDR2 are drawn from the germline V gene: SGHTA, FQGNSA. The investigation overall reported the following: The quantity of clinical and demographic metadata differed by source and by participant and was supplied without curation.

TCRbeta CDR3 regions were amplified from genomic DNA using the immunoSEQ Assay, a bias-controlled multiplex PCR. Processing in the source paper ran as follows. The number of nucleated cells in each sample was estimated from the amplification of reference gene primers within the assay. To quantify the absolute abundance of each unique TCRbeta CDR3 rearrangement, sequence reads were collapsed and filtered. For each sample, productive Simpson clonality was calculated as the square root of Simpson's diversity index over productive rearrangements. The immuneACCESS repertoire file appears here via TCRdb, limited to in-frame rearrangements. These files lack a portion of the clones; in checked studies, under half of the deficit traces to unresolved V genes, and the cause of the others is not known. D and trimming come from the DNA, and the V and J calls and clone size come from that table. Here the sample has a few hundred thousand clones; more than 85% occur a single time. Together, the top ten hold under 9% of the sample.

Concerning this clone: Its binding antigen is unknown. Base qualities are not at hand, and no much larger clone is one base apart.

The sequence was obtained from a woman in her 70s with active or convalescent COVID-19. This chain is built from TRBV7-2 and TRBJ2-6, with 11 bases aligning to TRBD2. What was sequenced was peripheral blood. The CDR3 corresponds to CASSPFSGGAAGANVLTF. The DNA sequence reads TGTGCCAGCAGCCCATTTAGCGGGGGGGCTGCTGGGGCCAACGTCCTGACTTTC.